Detailed here is one T cell receptor (beta chain). Participants came from some 26 US areas, aged about 18 to 89 years. Profiling relied on immunoSEQ multiplex PCR, and the TCRdb table lists in-frame clones only, not all of them. This table holds roughly 430,000 clones, 88% found once. These data originate in a study of blood T cell repertoires in COVID-19. Background on the study: In each case, the material was cDNA or gDNA derived from T cells, B-cell-depleted T cells, or PBMCs.

The germline V gene encodes CDR1 LGHDT and CDR2 YNNKEL (reference sequence). J was trimmed by 8 bases and V by 2 bases; bases with no gene match: 6. This CDR3 spans 14 amino acids. The clonotype was recovered from a woman in her thirties or forties with acute COVID-19. The sequenced sample consisted of PBMCs or T cells enriched from blood (not recorded which). V usage is TRBV3-1 (or the pseudogene TRBV3-2) and J usage is TRBJ1-2; 9 bases map to TRBD1. In DNA, the CDR3 is TGTGCCAGCAGCCAAATACAGGGGGCAATAGGCTACACCTTC. Residues: CASSQIQGAIGYTF.